This note documents a single TCR beta chain sequence. Repertoires were generated with immunoSEQ multiplex PCR, while TCRdb's copy carries only in-frame clones and drops some. Among just under 65,000 clones, 80% to 95% were seen once, and the ten largest hold 2.5% to 4%. The data were obtained in a study of T cell changes during pregnancy in multiple sclerosis. The CDR3 runs 13 residues. Germline V gene data show CDR1 as SEHNR and CDR2 as FQNEAQ (reference sequence). V lost 7 bases and J lost 0, with 10 bases in between. This TCR derives from a female donor with multiple sclerosis, enrolled in a pregnancy study. This chain joins TRBV7-9 and TRBJ2-7; D is possibly TRBD1 (6 bases). The source was CD8+ T cells from peripheral blood mononuclear cells, collected in the second trimester of pregnancy. The CDR3 region has the DNA TGTGCCAGCAACAGGGCTGCCTCCTACGAGCAGTACTTC. It specifies CASNRAASYEQYF. Full variable domain (remainder filled in from reference TRBV7-9 and TRBJ2-7): DTGVSQNPRHKITKRGQNVTFRCDPISEHNRLYWYRQTLGQGPEFLTYFQNEAQLEKSRLLSDRFSAERPKGSFSTLEIQRTEQGDSAMYLCASNRAASYEQYFGPGTRLTVT.